This T cell receptor (beta chain) was captured in a study of T cells expressing NK-cell markers (dated by TCRdb to between 2020 and 2021). Notes on the research overall: Three sorted T-cell subsets (CD3+CD56+NKG2C+, CD3+CD56+NKG2C- and CD3+CD56-NKG2C+) from seven to nine donors had their TCR beta-chain repertoires profiled. Of the eight sequenced donors, seven were found to be HCMV-seropositive and one was found to be HCMV-seronegative. The study sequenced eight donors, all healthy volunteers chosen at random: three men and five women. Sequencing of the libraries produced 2 x 150 bp reads on Illumina HiSeq 2000/2500, MiSeq or NextSeq. The paper's findings and limits, for the study overall: Whether the expanded NKG2C-expressing T cell clones were specific for HCMV antigens was left unclear. Those dominant clonotypes were again the most abundant among CD3+CD56-NKG2C+ cells in a few donors, at roughly 25-65%. In six donors, the dominant CD3+CD56+NKG2C+ clonotypes ranked among the top 10 CD8+ clonotypes, making up 1.0-7.0% of CD8+ T cells.

A word on this clonotype: Its antigen is currently not known.

To determine HCMV serostatus, a commercial ELISA kit was used to detect HCMV-specific IgG in serum. Peripheral blood mononuclear cells were isolated from blood by Ficoll density gradient centrifugation. Sequenced on an Illumina HiSeq 2000. 5'RACE template switching, by which a universal primer site and unique molecular identifiers were added, was used to make TCR beta cDNA libraries. cDNA synthesis was primed from the TCR beta constant segment, followed by two successive PCR amplification steps. Per the authors' processing: MIGEC was used to demultiplex reads and group reads by UMI, and MiTCR was used to assemble and quantify clonotypes. Only TCR cDNA sequences supported by at least two reads were kept to exclude erroneous sequences. Downstream repertoire analysis used the tcR package, and clonotypes were matched across fractions by CDR3 nucleotide sequence plus V segment. Antigen specificity was annotated against VDJdb with VDJmatch, allowing one amino acid substitution in CDR3. TCRdb reprocessed the reads and lists each CDR3 protein sequence as a single entry, with no DNA. TCRdb's processing, not the authors', yielded these V and J calls. The sample's clone listing holds some 110,000 distinct CDR3 sequences. The biggest ten clones account for approximately 17% of the sample.

CDR1 and CDR2 (SGDLS, YYNGEE) derive from the germline V gene. The CDR3 holds 13 amino acids from the cysteine to the phenylalanine. Nucleotide data are not available. The chain is made from TRBV9 and TRBJ2-7. This TCR derives from a woman aged 18 to 75 in good health. Sample: blood T cells: a sorted CD56 or NKG2C T cell subset, CD4+ or CD8+ T cells, or bulk PBMC T cells (not recorded which). The CDR3 protein is CASSVGQSYEQYF. Supplemented by the reference TRBV9 and TRBJ2-7 proteins around the CDR3, the complete variable domain is DSGVTQTPKHLITATGQRVTLRCSPRSGDLSVYWYQQSLDQGLQFLIQYYNGEERAKGNILERFSAQQFPDLHSELNLSSLELGDSALYFCASSVGQSYEQYFGPGTRLTVT.